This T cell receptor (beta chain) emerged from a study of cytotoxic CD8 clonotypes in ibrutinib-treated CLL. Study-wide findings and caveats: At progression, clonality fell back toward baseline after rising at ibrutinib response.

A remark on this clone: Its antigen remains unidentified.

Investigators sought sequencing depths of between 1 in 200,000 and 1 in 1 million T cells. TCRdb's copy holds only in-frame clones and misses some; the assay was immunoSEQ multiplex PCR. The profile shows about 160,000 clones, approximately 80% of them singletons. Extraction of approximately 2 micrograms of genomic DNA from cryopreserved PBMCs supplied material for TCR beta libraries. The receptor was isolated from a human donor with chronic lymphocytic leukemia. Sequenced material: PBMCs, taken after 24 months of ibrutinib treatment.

The CDR3 loop reads CASSSRGNNEQFF. The CDR3 nucleotides read TGTGCCAGCAGCTCGAGGGGAAACAATGAGCAGTTCTTC. The genes are TRBV7-2 and TRBJ2-1; D might be TRBD1 or TRBD2, each matching 5 bases. The CDR3 contains 13 residues. V lost 4 bases and J 5 bases, leaving 9 bases between the germline ends. The germline V gene has CDR1 SGHTA and CDR2 FQGNSA.